In its sample, the clone carrying this T cell receptor (beta chain) was seen a few times. These data originate in a study of T cells in Graves' hyperthyroidism and ophthalmopathy. Amplified regions were TCR beta CDR3 sequences from RNA transcripts. An initial round of RT-PCR targeting the TCR CDR3 relied on the HTBI primer set. A single record per CDR3 protein comes from TCRdb applying MiXCR to the multiplex PCR reads. The sample has around 700,000 distinct CDR3 sequences, roughly a sixth seen once. The CDR3 has 14 residues. V was pared by 2 bases and J by 4 bases, with 12 bases between. Germline CDR1 and CDR2: MGHDK and SYGVNS.

Sample: blood. This sequence originates from a woman in her forties or fifties with Graves' hyperthyroidism that later progressed to Graves' ophthalmopathy. This chain connects TRBV25-1 to TRBJ2-7; D uncertain. The CDR3 DNA sequence: TGTGCCAGCAGTGAAATTGGGGAAGGGTACGAGCAGTACTTC. Amino acid sequence: CASSEIGEGYEQYF.